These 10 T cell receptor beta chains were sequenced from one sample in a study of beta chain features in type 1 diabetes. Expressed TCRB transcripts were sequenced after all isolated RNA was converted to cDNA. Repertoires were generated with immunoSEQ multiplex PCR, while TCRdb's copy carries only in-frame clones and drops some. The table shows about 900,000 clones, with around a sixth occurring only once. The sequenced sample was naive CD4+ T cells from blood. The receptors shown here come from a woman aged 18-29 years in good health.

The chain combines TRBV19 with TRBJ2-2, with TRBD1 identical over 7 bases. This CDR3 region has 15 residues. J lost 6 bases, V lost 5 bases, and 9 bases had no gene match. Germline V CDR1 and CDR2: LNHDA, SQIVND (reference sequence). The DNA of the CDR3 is TGTGCCAGTAGTCCCGACAGGGTCAAGGCCGGGGAGCTGTTTTTT. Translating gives CASSPDRVKAGELFF.

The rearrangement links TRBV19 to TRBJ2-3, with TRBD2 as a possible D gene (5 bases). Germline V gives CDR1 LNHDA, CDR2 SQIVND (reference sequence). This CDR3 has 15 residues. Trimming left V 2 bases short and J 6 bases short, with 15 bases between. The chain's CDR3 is CASSISPVGIDTQYF. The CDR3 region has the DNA TGTGCCAGTAGTATATCCCCGGTCGGGATCGATACGCAGTATTTT.

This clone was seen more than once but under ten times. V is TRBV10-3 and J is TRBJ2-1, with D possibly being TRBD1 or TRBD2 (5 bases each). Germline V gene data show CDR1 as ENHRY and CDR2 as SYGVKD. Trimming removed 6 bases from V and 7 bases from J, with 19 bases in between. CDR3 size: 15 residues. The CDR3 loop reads CAISHRDEPTNEQFF. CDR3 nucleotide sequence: TGTGCCATCAGCCACCGGGACGAACCTACTAATGAGCAGTTCTTC.

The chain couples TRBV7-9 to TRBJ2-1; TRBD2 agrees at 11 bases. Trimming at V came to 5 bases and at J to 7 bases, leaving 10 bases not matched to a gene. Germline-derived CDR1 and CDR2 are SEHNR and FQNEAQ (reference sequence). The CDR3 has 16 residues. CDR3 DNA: TGTGCCAGCAGCACCCCCGGGGCTAGCGGGAGGAATGAGCAGTTCTTC. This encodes CASSTPGASGRNEQFF.

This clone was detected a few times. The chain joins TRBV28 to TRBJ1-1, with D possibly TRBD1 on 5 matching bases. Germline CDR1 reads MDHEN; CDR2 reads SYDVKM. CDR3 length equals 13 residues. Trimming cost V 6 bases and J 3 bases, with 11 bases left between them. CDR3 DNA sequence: TGTGCCAGCAGCCCCGGGACCTACACTGAAGCTTTCTTT. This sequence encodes CASSPGTYTEAFF.

The CDR3 reads CASSFLGQGRNQPQHF. CDR3 nucleotide sequence: TGTGCCAGCAGTTTTCTGGGACAGGGGAGAAATCAGCCCCAGCATTTT. The rearrangement joins TRBV28 to TRBJ1-5; TRBD1 matches at 10 bases. The V gene end was trimmed by 3 bases and the J gene end by 4 bases; junction bases not matched to a gene: 6. The germline V gene has CDR1 MDHEN and CDR2 SYDVKM. The CDR3 extends over 16 amino acids.

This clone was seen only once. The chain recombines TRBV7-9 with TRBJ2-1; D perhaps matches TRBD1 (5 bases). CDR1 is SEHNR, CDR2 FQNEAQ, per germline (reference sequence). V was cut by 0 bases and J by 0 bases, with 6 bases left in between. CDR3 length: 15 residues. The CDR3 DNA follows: TGTGCCAGCAGCTTAGCAGGGGACTCCTACAATGAGCAGTTCTTC. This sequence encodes CASSLAGDSYNEQFF.

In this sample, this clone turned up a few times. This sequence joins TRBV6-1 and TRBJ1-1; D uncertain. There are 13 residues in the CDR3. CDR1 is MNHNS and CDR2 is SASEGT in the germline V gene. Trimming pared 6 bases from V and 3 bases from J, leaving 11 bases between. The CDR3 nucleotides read TGTGCCAGCAGGAGAACAGAATACACTGAAGCTTTCTTT. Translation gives CASRRTEYTEAFF.

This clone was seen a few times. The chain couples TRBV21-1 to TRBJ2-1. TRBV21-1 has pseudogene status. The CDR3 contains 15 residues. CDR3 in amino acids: CARKEERDTLDEQFF. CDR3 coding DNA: TGTGCCAGGAAAGAGGAGCGCGACACCCTCGATGAGCAGTTCTTC.

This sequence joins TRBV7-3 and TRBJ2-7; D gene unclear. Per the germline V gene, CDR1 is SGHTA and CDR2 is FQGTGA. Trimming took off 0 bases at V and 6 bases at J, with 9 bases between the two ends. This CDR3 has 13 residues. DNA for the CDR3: TGTGCCAGCAGCTTAACCCCTTCCGGCGAGCAGTACTTC. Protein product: CASSLTPSGEQYF.